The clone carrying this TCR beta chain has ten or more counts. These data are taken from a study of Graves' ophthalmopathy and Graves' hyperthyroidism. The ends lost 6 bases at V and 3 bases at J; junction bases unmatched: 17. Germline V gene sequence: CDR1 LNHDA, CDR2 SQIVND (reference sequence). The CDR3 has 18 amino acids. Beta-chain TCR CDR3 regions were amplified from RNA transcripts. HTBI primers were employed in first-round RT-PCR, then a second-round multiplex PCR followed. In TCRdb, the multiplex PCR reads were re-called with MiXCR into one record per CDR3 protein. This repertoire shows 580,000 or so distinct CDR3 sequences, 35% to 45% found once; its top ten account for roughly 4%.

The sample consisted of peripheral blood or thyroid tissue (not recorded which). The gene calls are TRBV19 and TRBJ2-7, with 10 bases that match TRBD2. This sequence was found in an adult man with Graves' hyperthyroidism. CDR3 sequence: CASSRSSSGGLLNYEQYF. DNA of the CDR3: TGTGCCAGTAGCCGAAGCTCTAGCGGGGGCCTACTAAACTACGAGCAGTACTTC.